Listed here are 32 T cell receptor beta chains from one sample, sequenced in a study of identical twins. TCRdb independently ran MiXCR on the 5' RACE reads; one entry per CDR3 protein. Among under 300,000 distinct CDR3 sequences listed, approximately 7.1% were seen once. The data were also submitted as part of a second study, on T cells expressing NK-cell markers.

The sample comprised CD8+ T cells sorted from blood. Receptors originate from a woman aged 18-30 years in good health.

V gene TRBV2 combines with J gene TRBJ1-1; 7 bases map to TRBD1. V dropped 9 bases and J dropped 8; count of bases not matched to a gene: 9. Germline assignment: CDR1 SNHLY and CDR2 FYNNEI. The CDR3 length is 12 residues. The chain's CDR3 is CASPLRDREAFF. The CDR3 coding sequence is TGTGCCAGTCCTCTCCGGGACAGAGAAGCTTTCTTT.

A few counts support this clonotype. The V and J genes are TRBV14 and TRBJ2-7; TRBD2 matches at 16 bases. Germline V gene data show CDR1 as SGHDN and CDR2 as FVKESK. Germline trimming cut 3 bases from V and 5 bases from J; bases unmatched to any gene: 13. The CDR3 contains 19 residues. The CDR3 protein is CASSHSGTSGRATANEQYF. CDR3 bases: TGTGCCAGCAGCCACTCTGGGACTAGCGGGAGGGCCACTGCCAACGAGCAGTACTTC.

A few counts support this clonotype. The rearrangement joins TRBV19 to TRBJ2-7; D tentatively fits TRBD1 or TRBD2 (5 bases each). Germline CDR1 is LNHDA and CDR2 is SQIVND (reference sequence). This CDR3 contains 13 residues. The V end was cut by 3 bases, the J end by 6 bases, with 12 bases between. CDR3 in amino acids: CASSIPGAREQYF. The CDR3, as DNA: TGTGCCAGTAGTATCCCCGGGGCCCGCGAGCAGTACTTC.

The chain carries TRBV14 and TRBJ1-1; D is unclear. The germline V gene has CDR1 SGHDN and CDR2 FVKESK. V lost 3 bases, J lost 1 base, and 6 bases lay in between. The CDR3 has 13 amino acids. The CDR3 protein is CASSHRSNTEAFF. CDR3 nucleotide sequence: TGTGCCAGCAGCCACCGATCGAACACTGAAGCTTTCTTT.

This clonotype was detected ten times or more. V gene TRBV15 combines with J gene TRBJ1-1, with TRBD1 matching over 7 bases. Unmatched junction bases numbered 3, after V lost 8 bases and J lost 0 bases. The CDR3 is 13 residues long. From germline, CDR1 is LNHNV and CDR2 YYDKDF (reference sequence). In nucleotides, the CDR3 is TGTGCCACCCGACAGGGCTTGAACACTGAAGCTTTCTTT. Amino acid sequence: CATRQGLNTEAFF.

The V gene is TRBV4-3, the J gene TRBJ2-5, with TRBD2 matching over 7 bases. Germline lookup yields CDR1 LGHNA and CDR2 YSLEER. V lost 6 bases, J lost 7 bases, and 5 bases stayed unmatched. This CDR3 contains 12 residues. The CDR3 bases are TGCGCCAGCAGGGACGGGGAGGGGACCCAGTACTTC. This sequence encodes CASRDGEGTQYF.

This chain links TRBV5-1 with TRBJ2-1; 13 positions match TRBD2. The V segment lost 2 bases and the J segment 9 bases; nucleotides outside the gene matches: 5. The CDR3 is 15 amino acids. The V gene's germline CDR1 is SGHRS and CDR2 YFSETQ. The CDR3 sequence: CASSFTSGGVVEQFF. The CDR3 nucleotides read TGCGCCAGCAGCTTTACTAGCGGGGGGGTGGTTGAGCAGTTCTTC.

In DNA, the CDR3 is TGTGCCAGCAGTTTAGGGGGGGGGCCCTACGAGCAGTACTTC. This codes for CASSLGGGPYEQYF. The rearrangement links TRBV12-3 or TRBV12-4 to TRBJ2-7; maybe TRBD2 (7 bases). The ends were cut back, 1 base at V and 2 bases at J, with 9 bases in the middle. This CDR3 has 14 amino acids.

This clonotype appeared many times. This rearrangement joins TRBV25-1 to TRBJ1-5; 9 bases fit TRBD1. V gave up 11 bases and J gave up 7 bases; unmatched junction bases: 6. Per germline, CDR1 MGHDK and CDR2 SYGVNS. The CDR3 has 12 residues. CDR3 DNA sequence: TGTGCCGCCGGGACAGGGCTCCAGCCCCAGCATTTT. This gives the protein CAAGTGLQPQHF.

This clonotype was observed a handful of times. The V call is TRBV4-3, the J call TRBJ1-2, with TRBD1 as a possible D gene (6 bases). V shed 5 bases and J shed 7 bases, with 20 bases lying between them. Germline V gene lookup returns CDR1 LGHNA and CDR2 YSLEER. There are 15 residues in the CDR3. CDR3 DNA sequence: TGCGCCAGCAGCTCCCGGTGGGGGGGCTCCATTGGCTACACCTTC. Translation: CASSSRWGGSIGYTF.

This clonotype has a handful of counts. V gene TRBV9 combines with J gene TRBJ1-4, with D possibly being TRBD1 (5 bases). CDR3 length: 15 amino acids. Trimming stripped 3 bases from V and 3 bases from J, with 12 bases between. Germline CDR1 is SGDLS and CDR2 is YYNGEE. CDR3 region: CASSGQGYANEKLFF. The CDR3, as DNA: TGTGCCAGCAGCGGGCAGGGCTACGCTAATGAAAAACTGTTTTTT.

This clonotype was seen only a few times. For the CDR3, the DNA is TGTGCTAGTGGTTTGGGAAGATCCTACTATGGCTACACCTTC. This codes for CASGLGRSYYGYTF. V and J are TRBV12-5 and TRBJ1-2; no clear D. CDR1 LGHNT and CDR2 FRNRAP come from the germline V gene. Trimming stripped 1 base from V and 3 bases from J, with 9 bases between. The CDR3 length is 14 residues.

The chain couples TRBV27 to TRBJ1-1; perhaps TRBD1 as D (6 bases). The germline V gene encodes CDR1 MNHEY and CDR2 SMNVEV (reference sequence). V was cut by 7 bases and J by 5 bases, with 20 bases left in between. The CDR3 consists of 15 residues. CDR3 loop: CASTPGSRGGTEAFF. In DNA form, the CDR3 reads TGTGCCAGCACCCCAGGATCACGAGGGGGTACTGAAGCTTTCTTT.

This clonotype was seen a few times. V usage is TRBV29-1 and J usage is TRBJ2-1; 11 bases line up with TRBD1. There are 14 residues in the CDR3. Trimming at V came to 2 bases and at J to 7 bases, leaving 4 bases not matched to a gene. Germline assignment: CDR1 SQVTM and CDR2 ANQGSEA. The CDR3 DNA reads as TGCAGCGTTGAATTTGGGACAGGGGGTAATGAGCAGTTCTTC. This gives the protein CSVEFGTGGNEQFF.

This clonotype was recorded a few times. V and J are TRBV7-9 and TRBJ1-2; the D is unclear. Trimming cost V 3 bases and J 6 bases, with 14 bases left between them. The germline V gene has CDR1 SEHNR and CDR2 FQNEAQ (reference sequence). CDR3 size: 14 residues. The CDR3 is CASSFLGQYHGYTF. The CDR3 coding sequence is TGTGCCAGCAGCTTCCTTGGGCAGTACCATGGCTACACCTTC.

The rearrangement uses TRBV9 and TRBJ2-7, with 8 nucleotides matching TRBD1. This CDR3 region has 16 residues. The germline CDR1 and CDR2 sequences are SGDLS and YYNGEE. With V trimmed by 0 bases and J by 4 bases, 9 bases remained unmatched. CDR3: CASSVGLMGQDYEQYF. DNA for the CDR3: TGTGCCAGCAGCGTAGGGTTAATGGGACAGGATTACGAGCAGTACTTC.

This clonotype has a handful of counts. The genes are TRBV27 and TRBJ2-7; possibly TRBD1 or TRBD2 for D (5 bases each). This CDR3 is built from 13 residues. Looked up from germline, CDR1 is MNHEY and CDR2 is SMNVEV (reference sequence). Trimming removed 5 bases from V and 7 bases from J, with 15 bases in between. The CDR3 sequence is CASSRVSWGEQYF. The CDR3 DNA is TGTGCCAGCAGTAGGGTTTCATGGGGGGAGCAGTACTTC.

The sample holds a few counts of this clonotype. In nucleotides, the CDR3 is TGTGCCAGCAGCCAAGACGGAGGTAGCAATCAGCCCCAGCATTTT. This encodes CASSQDGGSNQPQHF. The rearrangement uses TRBV3-1 and TRBJ1-5, with D unresolved. Germline CDR1 and CDR2: LGHDT and YNNKEL (reference sequence). This CDR3 has 15 amino acids. The V end lost 0 bases, the J end lost 0 bases, and 6 bases lay between the germline ends.

The sample holds many counts of this clonotype. This chain connects TRBV28 to TRBJ2-5; D perhaps matches TRBD1 (6 bases). The germline V and J ends were trimmed by 4 bases and 4 bases, with 16 bases remaining between them. The CDR3 sequence is 15 residues long. Germline V gene lookup returns CDR1 MDHEN and CDR2 SYDVKM. The CDR3 here is CASSSRNRVGETQYF. The CDR3 nucleotides are TGTGCCAGCAGTTCCAGGAACAGGGTCGGAGAGACCCAGTACTTC.

This clonotype came up once. A much larger clonotype is one base distant, so this may be a read error. This chain connects TRBV10-3 to TRBJ1-1; 7 nucleotides line up with TRBD1. Germline trimming cut 7 bases from V and 0 bases from J; bases unmatched to any gene: 2. The CDR3 runs to 13 residues. Per the germline V gene, CDR1 is ENHRY and CDR2 is SYGVKD. CDR3 residues: CAITTGVNTEAFF. DNA of the CDR3: TGTGCCATCACAACAGGGGTGAACACTGAAGCTTTCTTT.

The J gene is TRBJ2-2, the V gene TRBV27; no definite D call. The CDR3 sequence is 13 residues long. The V gene lost 0 bases and the J gene lost 7 bases, with 6 bases spanning the gap. Germline assignment: CDR1 MNHEY and CDR2 SMNVEV (reference sequence). The CDR3 sequence is CASSLSADGELFF. CDR3 DNA sequence: TGTGCCAGCAGTTTATCGGCGGACGGGGAGCTGTTTTTT.

This clonotype showed up just a few times. The genes are TRBV5-5 and TRBJ1-5; TRBD1 might be the D (5 bases). The V gene lost 5 bases and the J gene lost 3 bases, with 15 bases spanning the gap. This CDR3 has 15 residues. CDR1 is SGHKS, CDR2 YYEKEE, per germline (reference sequence). For the CDR3, the DNA is TGTGCCAGCAGTTGGAAGGGACTGATCAATCAGCCCCAGCATTTT. Translated: CASSWKGLINQPQHF.

In its sample, this clonotype was seen a few times. J is TRBJ1-2 and V is TRBV6-5; TRBD1 might be the D (6 bases). The germline V gene has CDR1 MNHEY and CDR2 SVGAGI. This CDR3 comprises 14 residues. V dropped 5 bases and J dropped 3 bases, with 13 bases sitting between them. The CDR3 sequence: CASSDPGQYYGYTF. In DNA form, the CDR3 reads TGTGCCAGCAGTGATCCGGGACAATACTATGGCTACACCTTC.

This chain joins TRBV4-1 and TRBJ2-2, with 8 bases matching TRBD2. V shed 5 bases, J shed 4 bases, and the junction held 6 bases outside the gene matches. CDR1 is MGHRA, CDR2 YSYEKL, per germline. This CDR3 spans 15 amino acids. The CDR3 spells CASSEREGSTGELFF. In nucleotides, the CDR3 is TGCGCCAGCAGCGAACGGGAGGGTAGCACCGGGGAGCTGTTTTTT.

This clonotype was found a few times. The chain joins TRBV24-1 to TRBJ2-7; 7 bases fit TRBD2. J gave up 4 bases and V 11 bases, and 13 bases lay outside the gene matches. The CDR3 sequence is 14 residues long. The germline gives CDR1 KGHDR, CDR2 SFDVKD. The CDR3 region has the DNA TGTGCCATACCCCGACCCGAGCGGGGATACGAGCAGTACTTC. This encodes CAIPRPERGYEQYF.

V usage is TRBV12-3 or TRBV12-4 and J usage is TRBJ1-3, with 7 bases lining up with TRBD1. The V and J ends lost 4 bases and 3 bases, in that order; junction bases with no gene match: 6. This CDR3 comprises 15 residues. CDR3 loop: CASSSDRTFGNTIYF. In DNA form, the CDR3 reads TGTGCCAGCAGTTCGGACAGGACCTTTGGAAACACCATATATTTT.

This clonotype was picked up a small number of times. V usage is TRBV9 and J usage is TRBJ1-6, with a tentative D call TRBD1 (6 bases). The V gene lost 0 bases and the J gene lost 8 bases, with 12 bases spanning the gap. The CDR3 has 15 residues. Germline V gene sequence: CDR1 SGDLS, CDR2 YYNGEE. CDR3 residues: CASSVEGPGDSPLHF. The CDR3 bases are TGTGCCAGCAGCGTAGAGGGTCCAGGGGATTCACCCCTCCACTTT.

This clonotype was recorded at least ten times. The genes are TRBV12-3 or TRBV12-4 and TRBJ2-7, with TRBD1 matching 7 bases. Trimming at V came to 4 bases and at J to 5 bases, leaving 5 bases not matched to a gene. The length of the CDR3 is 13 residues. CDR3 sequence reads: CASSSAGGNEQYF. CDR3 coding DNA: TGTGCCAGCAGTTCAGCAGGGGGAAACGAGCAGTACTTC.

This clonotype was seen at least ten times. V and J are TRBV7-2 and TRBJ2-1; D gene unclear. V lost 0 bases and J lost 8, with 8 bases in between. Germline CDR1 SGHTA, CDR2 FQGNSA. The CDR3 runs 13 residues. CDR3: CASSLAAQHEQFF. CDR3 sequence (DNA): TGTGCCAGCAGCTTAGCGGCCCAACATGAGCAGTTCTTC.

This sequence joins TRBV6-1 and TRBJ1-1; possible D gene TRBD1, 5 bases. The CDR3 is 14 amino acids. In germline, CDR1 is MNHNS, CDR2 SASEGT. V shed 6 bases and J shed 1 base, with 12 bases lying between them. The CDR3 region is CASSNGGGNTEAFF. As DNA, the CDR3 is TGTGCCAGCAGCAACGGGGGGGGGAACACTGAAGCTTTCTTT.

The chain employs TRBV4-2 and TRBJ2-5; 12 bases are a match to TRBD2. Germline CDR1 LGHNA, CDR2 YNFKEQ. The J segment lost 9 bases and the V segment lost 3 bases, leaving 11 bases of the junction unmatched. The CDR3 length is 16 residues. CDR3 region: CASSHSSGRDRFSQYF. The CDR3 DNA is TGTGCCAGCAGCCATTCTAGCGGGAGGGACCGTTTCTCCCAGTACTTC.

The chain uses TRBV15 and TRBJ1-2; D gene uncertain. Trimming shortened V by 0 bases and J by 5 bases, and 16 bases separated the two germline ends. The CDR3 sequence is 16 residues long. Germline loops: CDR1 LNHNV, CDR2 YYDKDF (reference sequence). The DNA of the CDR3 is TGTGCCACCAGCAGAGATGCGGAGTTACGGATTTATGGCTACACCTTC. Translating it yields CATSRDAELRIYGYTF. Full variable domain (remainder filled in from reference TRBV15 and TRBJ1-2): DAMVIQNPRYQVTQFGKPVTLSCSQTLNHNVMYWYQQKSSQAPKLLFHYYDKDFNNEADTPDNFQSRRPNTSFCFLDIRSPGLGDTAMYLCATSRDAELRIYGYTFGSGTRLTVV.